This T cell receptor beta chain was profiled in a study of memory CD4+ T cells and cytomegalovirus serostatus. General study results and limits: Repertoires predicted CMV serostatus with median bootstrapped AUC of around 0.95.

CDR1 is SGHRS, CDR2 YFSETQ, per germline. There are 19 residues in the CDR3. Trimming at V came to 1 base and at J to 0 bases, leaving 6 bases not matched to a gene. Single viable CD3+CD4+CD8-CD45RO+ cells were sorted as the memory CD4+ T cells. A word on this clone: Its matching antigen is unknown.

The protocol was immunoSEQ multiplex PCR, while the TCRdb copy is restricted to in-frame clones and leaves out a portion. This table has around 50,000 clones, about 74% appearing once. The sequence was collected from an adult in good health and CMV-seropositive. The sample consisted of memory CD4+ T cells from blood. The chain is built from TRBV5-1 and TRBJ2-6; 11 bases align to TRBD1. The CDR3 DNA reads TGCGCCAGCAGCTTGCTCGGACAGGGGGCGTCCTCTGGGGCCAACGTCCTGACTTTC. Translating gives CASSLLGQGASSGANVLTF.